The T cell receptor (beta chain) under discussion was sequenced for a study of shared clonotypes between healthy human individuals. Study-wide points: Sharing across four donors was highest in naive CD4 (about 5%) and lowest in memory CD8 (around 0.4%). Generation probabilities of non-shared clonotypes were lower (relative to those shared by all four donors).

Trimming left V 2 bases short and J 2 bases short, with 8 bases between. Germline values: CDR1 MNHNS, CDR2 SASEGT. The CDR3 loop spans 14 amino acids. About this clone: Its specificity is unknown.

The run depth of the assay was deep. Assay used: immunoSEQ multiplex PCR; TCRdb lists only in-frame clones, some missing. The table has 2 million to 2.5 million clones, about 90% seen once. CD45RA+ naive and CD45RA-negative memory subsets were separated from CD4+ cells. The receptor comes from a man younger than 35 in good health. Some clones in this sample may be carry-over from other donors' samples. The chain recombines TRBV6-1 with TRBJ2-3; weak D call: TRBD2 (6 bases). The sequencing sample was made of naive CD4+ T cells from PBMCs. Specified subset: CD45RA+ positively selected. In DNA form, the CDR3 reads TGTGCCAGCAGTGAAAGGGAGGTCACAGATACGCAGTATTTT. Its protein product is CASSEREVTDTQYF.